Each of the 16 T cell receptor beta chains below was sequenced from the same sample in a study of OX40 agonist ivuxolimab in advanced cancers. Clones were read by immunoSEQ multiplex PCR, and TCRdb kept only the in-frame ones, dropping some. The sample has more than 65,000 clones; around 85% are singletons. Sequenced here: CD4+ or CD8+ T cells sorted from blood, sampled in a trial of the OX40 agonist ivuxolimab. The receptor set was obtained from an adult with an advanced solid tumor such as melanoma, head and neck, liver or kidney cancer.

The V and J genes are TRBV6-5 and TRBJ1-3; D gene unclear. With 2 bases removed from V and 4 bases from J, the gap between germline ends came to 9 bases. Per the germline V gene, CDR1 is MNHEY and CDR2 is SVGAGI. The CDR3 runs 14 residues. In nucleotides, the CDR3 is TGTGCCAGCAGTTACAGGGCGGGAGGAAACACCATATATTTT. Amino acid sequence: CASSYRAGGNTIYF.

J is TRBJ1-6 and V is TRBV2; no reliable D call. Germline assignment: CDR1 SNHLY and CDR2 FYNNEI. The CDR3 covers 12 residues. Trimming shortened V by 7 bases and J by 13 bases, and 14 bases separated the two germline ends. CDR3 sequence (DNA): TGTGCCAGCACCGAGAGCAGGCCGCCCCTCCACTTT. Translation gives CASTESRPPLHF. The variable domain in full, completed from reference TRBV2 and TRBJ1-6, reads EPEVTQTPSHQVTQMGQEVILRCVPISNHLYFYWYRQILGQKVEFLVSFYNNEISEKSEIFDDQFSVERPDGSNFTLKIRSTKLEDSAMYFCASTESRPPLHFGNGTRLTVT.

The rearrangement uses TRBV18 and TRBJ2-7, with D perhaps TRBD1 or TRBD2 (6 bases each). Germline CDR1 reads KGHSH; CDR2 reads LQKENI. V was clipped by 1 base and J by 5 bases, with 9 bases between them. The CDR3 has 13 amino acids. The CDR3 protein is CASSPRGADEQYF. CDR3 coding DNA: TGTGCCAGCTCACCACGGGGGGCCGACGAGCAGTACTTC.

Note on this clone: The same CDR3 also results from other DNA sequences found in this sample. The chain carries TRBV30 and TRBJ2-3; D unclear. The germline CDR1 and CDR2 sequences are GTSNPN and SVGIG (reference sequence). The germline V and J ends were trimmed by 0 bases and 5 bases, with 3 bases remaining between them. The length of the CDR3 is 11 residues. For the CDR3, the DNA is TGTGCCTGGAGTGTTGGAGATACGCAGTATTTT. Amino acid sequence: CAWSVGDTQYF.

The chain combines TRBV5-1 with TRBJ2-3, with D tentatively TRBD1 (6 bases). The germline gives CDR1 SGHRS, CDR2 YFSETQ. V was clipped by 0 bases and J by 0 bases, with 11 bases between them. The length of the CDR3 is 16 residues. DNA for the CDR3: TGCGCCAGCAGCTTGGGTGGGACATCAAGCACAGATACGCAGTATTTT. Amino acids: CASSLGGTSSTDTQYF.

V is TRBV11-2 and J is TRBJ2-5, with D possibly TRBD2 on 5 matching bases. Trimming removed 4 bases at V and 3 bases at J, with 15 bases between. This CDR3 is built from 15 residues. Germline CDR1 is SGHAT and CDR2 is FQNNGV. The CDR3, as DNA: TGTGCCAGCAGCTCTGATGGTCGAGGGAAAGAGACCCAGTACTTC. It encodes CASSSDGRGKETQYF. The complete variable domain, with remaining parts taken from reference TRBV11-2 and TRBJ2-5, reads EAGVAQSPRYKIIEKRQSVAFWCNPISGHATLYWYQQILGQGPKLLIQFQNNGVVDDSQLPKDRFSAERLKGVDSTLKIQPAKLEDSAVYLCASSSDGRGKETQYFGPGTRLLVL.

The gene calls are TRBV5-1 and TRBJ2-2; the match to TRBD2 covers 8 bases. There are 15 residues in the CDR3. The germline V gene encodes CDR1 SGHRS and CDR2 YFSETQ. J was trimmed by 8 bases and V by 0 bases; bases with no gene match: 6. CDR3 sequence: CASSLDSGTNGELFF. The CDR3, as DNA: TGCGCCAGCAGCTTGGATAGCGGGACAAATGGGGAGCTGTTTTTT.

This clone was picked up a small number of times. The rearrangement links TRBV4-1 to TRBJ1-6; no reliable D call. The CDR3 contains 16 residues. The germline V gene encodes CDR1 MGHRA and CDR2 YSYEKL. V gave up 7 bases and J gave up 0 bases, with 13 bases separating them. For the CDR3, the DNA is TGCGCCAGCACACGGTGGGAAAGCTCCTATAATTCACCCCTCCACTTT. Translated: CASTRWESSYNSPLHF.

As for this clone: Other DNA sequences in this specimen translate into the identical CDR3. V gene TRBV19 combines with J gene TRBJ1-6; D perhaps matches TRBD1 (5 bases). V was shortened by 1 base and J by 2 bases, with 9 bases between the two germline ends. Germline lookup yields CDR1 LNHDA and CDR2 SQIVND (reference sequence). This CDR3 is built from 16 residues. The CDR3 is CASSIGGTTYNSPLHF. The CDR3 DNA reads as TGTGCCAGTAGTATAGGGGGGACGACCTATAATTCACCCCTCCACTTT.

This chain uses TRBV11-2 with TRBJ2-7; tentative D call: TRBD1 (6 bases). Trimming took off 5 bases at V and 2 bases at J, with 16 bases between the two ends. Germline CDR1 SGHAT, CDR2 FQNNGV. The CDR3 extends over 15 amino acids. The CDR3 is CASSTPRGSPYEQYF. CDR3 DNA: TGTGCCAGCAGCACTCCCAGGGGATCGCCCTACGAGCAGTACTTC.

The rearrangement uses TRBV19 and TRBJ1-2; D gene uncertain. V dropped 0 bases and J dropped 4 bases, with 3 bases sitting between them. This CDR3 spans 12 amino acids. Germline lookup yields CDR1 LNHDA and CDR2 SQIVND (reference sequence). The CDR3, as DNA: TGTGCCAGTAGTATAGAGCGCTATGGCTACACCTTC. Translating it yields CASSIERYGYTF.

The CDR3 here is CASSEVGDQPQHF. The CDR3 DNA reads as TGTGCCAGCAGTGAAGTGGGGGATCAGCCCCAGCATTTT. The chain combines TRBV6-1 with TRBJ1-5, with a possible D match to TRBD1 (5 bases). Germline V gives CDR1 MNHNS, CDR2 SASEGT. The CDR3 totals 13 residues. Trimming stripped 1 base from V and 5 bases from J, with 6 bases between.

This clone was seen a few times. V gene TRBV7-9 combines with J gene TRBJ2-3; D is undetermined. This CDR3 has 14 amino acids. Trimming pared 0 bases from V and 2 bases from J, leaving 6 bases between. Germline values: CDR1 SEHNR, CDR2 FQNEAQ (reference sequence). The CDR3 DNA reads TGTGCCAGCAGCTTAGCAGGGTACACAGATACGCAGTATTTT. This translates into CASSLAGYTDTQYF.

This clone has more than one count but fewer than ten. The CDR3, as DNA: TGTGCCAGCAGTTTTAGCGGGCCCCTGGATACGCAGTATTTT. Translation gives CASSFSGPLDTQYF. The V and J genes are TRBV6-6 and TRBJ2-3, with 7 bases identical to TRBD2. CDR1 and CDR2 (germline): MNHNY, SVGAGI (reference sequence). CDR3 size: 14 residues. The V and J ends lost 4 bases and 6 bases, in that order; junction bases with no gene match: 7.

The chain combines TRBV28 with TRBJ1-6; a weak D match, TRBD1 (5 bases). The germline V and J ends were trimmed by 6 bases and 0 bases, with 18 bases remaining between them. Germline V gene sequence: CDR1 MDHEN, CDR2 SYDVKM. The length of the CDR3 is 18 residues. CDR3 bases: TGTGCCAGCAGCAGCTTGACAGAGCAAAACTCCTATAATTCACCCCTCCACTTT. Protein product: CASSSLTEQNSYNSPLHF. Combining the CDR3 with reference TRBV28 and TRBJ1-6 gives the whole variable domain DVKVTQSSRYLVKRTGEKVFLECVQDMDHENMFWYRQDPGLGLRLIYFSYDVKMKEKGDIPEGYSVSREKKERFSLILESASTNQTSMYLCASSSLTEQNSYNSPLHFGNGTRLTVT.

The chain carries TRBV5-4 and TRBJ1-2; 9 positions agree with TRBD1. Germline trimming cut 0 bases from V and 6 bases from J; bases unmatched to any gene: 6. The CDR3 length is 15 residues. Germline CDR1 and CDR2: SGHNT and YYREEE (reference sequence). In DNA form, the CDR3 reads TGTGCCAGCAGCTTGGAGGACAGGGGACCCCATGGCTACACCTTC. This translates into CASSLEDRGPHGYTF.